These 3 T cell receptor beta chains were sequenced from one sample in a study of cytomegalovirus exposure and HLA in healthy donors. The PCR employed 60 Vbeta primers together with 13 Jbeta primers. Only in-frame clones appear in the TCRdb table, and some are missing; sequencing was by immunoSEQ multiplex PCR. The sample contains 65,000 to 75,000 clones, roughly four fifths of which appear only once. The sequenced sample consisted of PBMCs. The receptor set was obtained from a middle-aged man in good health and CMV-seronegative.

The rearrangement uses TRBV4-2 and TRBJ2-1, with TRBD2 matching over 11 bases. After removal of 2 bases from V and 6 bases from J, the junction contained 3 bases not matched to a gene. Germline CDR1 and CDR2: LGHNA and YNFKEQ. The CDR3 covers 15 residues. CDR3 amino acids: CASSQQTSGSNEQFF. CDR3 nucleotides: TGTGCCAGCAGCCAACAAACTAGCGGGAGCAATGAGCAGTTCTTC.

This clone showed up just once. The CDR3: CASSVGLAAYEQYF. The DNA of the CDR3 is TGTGCCAGCAGCGTAGGACTAGCGGCCTACGAGCAGTACTTC. V and J are TRBV5-5 and TRBJ2-7; 10 bases fit TRBD2. Losses at the gene ends were 4 bases for V and 2 bases for J; bases not matched to a gene: 3. The CDR3 loop spans 14 amino acids. Germline-derived CDR1 and CDR2 are SGHKS and YYEKEE (reference sequence).

This clone occurred once. This chain uses TRBV4-1 with TRBJ2-1, with no clear D. Germline-derived CDR1 and CDR2 are MGHRA and YSYEKL. Trimming removed 0 bases at V and 2 bases at J, with 8 bases between. There are 15 residues in the CDR3. CDR3 in amino acids: CASSQDHVAYNEQFF. The CDR3 DNA reads TGCGCCAGCAGCCAAGATCATGTTGCCTACAATGAGCAGTTCTTC.